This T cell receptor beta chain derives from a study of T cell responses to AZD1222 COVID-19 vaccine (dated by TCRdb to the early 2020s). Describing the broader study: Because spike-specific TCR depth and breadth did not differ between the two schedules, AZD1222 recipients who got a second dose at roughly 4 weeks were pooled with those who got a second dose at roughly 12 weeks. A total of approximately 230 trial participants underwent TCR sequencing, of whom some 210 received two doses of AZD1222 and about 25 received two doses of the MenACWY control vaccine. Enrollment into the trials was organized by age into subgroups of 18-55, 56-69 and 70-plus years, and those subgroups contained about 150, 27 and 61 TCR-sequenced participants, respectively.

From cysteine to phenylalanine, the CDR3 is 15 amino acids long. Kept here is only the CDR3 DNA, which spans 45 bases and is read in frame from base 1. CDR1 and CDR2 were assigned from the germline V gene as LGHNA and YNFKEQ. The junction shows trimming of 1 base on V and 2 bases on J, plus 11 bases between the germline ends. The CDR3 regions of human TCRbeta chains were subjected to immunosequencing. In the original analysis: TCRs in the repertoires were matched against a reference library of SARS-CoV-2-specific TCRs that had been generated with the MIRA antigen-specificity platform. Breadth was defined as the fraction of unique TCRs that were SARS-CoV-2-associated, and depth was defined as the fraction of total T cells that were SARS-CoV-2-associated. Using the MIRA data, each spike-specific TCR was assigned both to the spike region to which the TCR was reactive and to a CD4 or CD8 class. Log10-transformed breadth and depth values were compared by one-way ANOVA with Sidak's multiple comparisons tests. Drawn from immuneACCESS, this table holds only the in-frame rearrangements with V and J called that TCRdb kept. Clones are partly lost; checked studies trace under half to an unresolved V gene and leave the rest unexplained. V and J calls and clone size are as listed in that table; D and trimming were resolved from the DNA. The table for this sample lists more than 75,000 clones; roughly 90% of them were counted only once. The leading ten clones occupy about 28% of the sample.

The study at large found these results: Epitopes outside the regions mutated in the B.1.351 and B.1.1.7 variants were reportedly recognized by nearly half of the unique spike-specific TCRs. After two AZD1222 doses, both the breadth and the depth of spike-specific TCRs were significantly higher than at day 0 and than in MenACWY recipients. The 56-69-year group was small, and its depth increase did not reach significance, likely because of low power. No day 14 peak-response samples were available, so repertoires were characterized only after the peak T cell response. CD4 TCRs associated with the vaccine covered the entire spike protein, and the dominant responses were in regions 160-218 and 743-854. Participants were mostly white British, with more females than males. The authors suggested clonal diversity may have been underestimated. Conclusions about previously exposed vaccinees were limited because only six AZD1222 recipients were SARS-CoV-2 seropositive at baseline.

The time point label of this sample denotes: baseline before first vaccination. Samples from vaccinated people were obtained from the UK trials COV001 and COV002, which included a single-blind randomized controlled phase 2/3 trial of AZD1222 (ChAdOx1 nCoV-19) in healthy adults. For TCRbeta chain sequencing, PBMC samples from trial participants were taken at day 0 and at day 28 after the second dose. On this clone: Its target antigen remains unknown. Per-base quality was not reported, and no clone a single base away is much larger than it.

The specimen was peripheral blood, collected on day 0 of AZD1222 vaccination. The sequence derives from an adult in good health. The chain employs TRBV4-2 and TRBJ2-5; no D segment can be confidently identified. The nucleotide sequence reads TGTGCCAGCAGCCAAGTGACGGCGGATCAAGAGACCCAGTACTTC. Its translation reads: CASSQVTADQETQYF.